This T cell receptor (beta chain) was obtained from a study of control samples from healthy donors and cancer patients. The protocol was immunoSEQ multiplex PCR, while the TCRdb copy is restricted to in-frame clones and leaves out a portion. The sample consists of under 200,000 clones, 75% to 95% of them appearing once. CDR1 and CDR2 (germline): MNHNY, SVGAGI (reference sequence). The V gene lost 5 bases and the J gene lost 4 bases, with 12 bases spanning the gap. The CDR3 is 15 amino acids. The TCR comes from a woman aged 30 to 39 in good health. The rearrangement uses TRBV6-6 and TRBJ2-6, with D possibly being TRBD1 or TRBD2 (5 bases each). The sample was blood. The CDR3 region is CASSHNRDGANVLTF. The CDR3 nucleotides are TGTGCCAGCAGTCACAACCGGGACGGGGCCAACGTCCTGACTTTC.